The next 29 T cell receptor beta chains were all read from a single sample in a study of beta chain features in type 1 diabetes. Broader study findings: Moderate but significant shortening of TCRB CDR3s was recorded in all four CD4+ subsets from Type 1 diabetes patients.

The authors reverse transcribed all of the isolated RNA, so sequencing captured expressed TCRB transcripts. The protocol was immunoSEQ multiplex PCR, while the TCRdb copy is restricted to in-frame clones and leaves out a portion. There are hundreds of thousands of clones in the sample; around 15% occur only once, and 0.04% lies in the top ten. Their antigens remain unidentified. Sequenced: naive CD4+ T cells from blood. These receptor sequences come from a man between 18 and 35 years old with type 1 diabetes.

V is TRBV28 and J is TRBJ2-7; 9 bases map to TRBD1. The length of the CDR3 is 15 residues. The V segment lost 1 base and the J segment 2 bases; nucleotides outside the gene matches: 3. Germline lookup yields CDR1 MDHEN and CDR2 SYDVKM. Here the CDR3 reads CASSLSDRGAYEQYF. DNA of the CDR3: TGTGCCAGCAGTTTATCCGACAGGGGGGCCTACGAGCAGTACTTC.

The J gene is TRBJ2-5, the V gene TRBV19, with 8 nucleotides matching TRBD1. The germline V gene has CDR1 LNHDA and CDR2 SQIVND (reference sequence). The CDR3 totals 14 residues. The J segment lost 1 base and the V segment lost 4 bases, leaving 2 bases of the junction unmatched. CDR3 DNA: TGTGCCAGTAGTACCGACAGGGGCCAAGAGACCCAGTACTTC. Translating gives CASSTDRGQETQYF.

The chain is built from TRBV14 and TRBJ2-3, with a possible D match to TRBD1 (6 bases). V dropped 1 base and J dropped 3 bases, with 11 bases sitting between them. This CDR3 spans 15 amino acids. The germline V gene encodes CDR1 SGHDN and CDR2 FVKESK. CDR3: CASSQGQGSTDTQYF. The CDR3 region has the DNA TGTGCCAGCAGCCAAGGGCAGGGGTCGACAGATACGCAGTATTTT.

This clone turned up a few times. The chain has TRBV4-2 and TRBJ2-2; 7 positions match TRBD2. V was clipped by 0 bases and J by 0 bases; unmatched bases: 4. Per the germline V gene, CDR1 is LGHNA and CDR2 is YNFKEQ. This CDR3 has 17 residues. The CDR3 loop reads CASSQDKLATNTGELFF. CDR3 coding DNA: TGTGCCAGCAGCCAAGATAAACTAGCGACGAACACCGGGGAGCTGTTTTTT.

This clone has just a few counts. The J gene is TRBJ1-1, the V gene TRBV10-3; D remains unclear. CDR3 length: 14 residues. Germline CDR1 is ENHRY and CDR2 is SYGVKD. Trimming cost V 11 bases and J 0 bases, with 16 bases left between them. CDR3 nucleotide sequence: TGTGCCTCTAAGCAGGCCCGCATGAACACTGAAGCTTTCTTT. Protein sequence: CASKQARMNTEAFF.

The rearrangement links TRBV27 to TRBJ1-2; D remains ambiguous. The CDR3 has 13 amino acids. CDR1 is MNHEY and CDR2 is SMNVEV in the germline V gene (reference sequence). V shed 9 bases and J shed 3 bases, with 14 bases lying between them. For the CDR3, the DNA is TGTGCCAGTCGTCCGCGGGCGGACTATGGCTACACCTTC. Translated, it gives CASRPRADYGYTF.

The J gene is TRBJ2-7, the V gene TRBV2; D gene uncertain. CDR3 length: 14 amino acids. Germline CDR1 is SNHLY and CDR2 is FYNNEI. V lost 3 bases, J lost 6 bases, and 15 bases lay in between. As DNA, the CDR3 is TGTGCCAGCAGTGAGGGCCAGAATGTTTTCGAGCAGTACTTC. This gives the protein CASSEGQNVFEQYF.

Only a few counts were recorded for this clone. CDR3 nucleotides: TGTGCCACCTTGGAGGTCGCGAACACCGGGGAGCTGTTTTTT. This encodes CATLEVANTGELFF. The J gene is TRBJ2-2, the V gene TRBV2, with D maybe TRBD2 (5 bases). The CDR3 contains 14 residues. The V end was cut by 10 bases, the J end by 0 bases, with 12 bases between. Germline V lookup: CDR1 SNHLY, CDR2 FYNNEI.

The DNA for the CDR3 is TGTGCCATCAGTTCGGACACGTACCAAGAGACCCAGTACTTC. It codes for CAISSDTYQETQYF. The V call is TRBV10-3, the J call TRBJ2-5; a weak D match, TRBD1 (5 bases). Trimming shortened V by 5 bases and J by 0 bases, and 10 bases separated the two germline ends. Germline V CDR1 and CDR2: ENHRY, SYGVKD. CDR3 size: 14 residues.

This chain links TRBV7-9 with TRBJ2-3; D is unresolved. With 4 bases removed from V and 2 bases from J, the gap between germline ends came to 10 bases. CDR1 is SEHNR and CDR2 is FQNEAQ in the germline V gene (reference sequence). The CDR3 covers 14 residues. The CDR3 region is CASSSPPATDTQYF. In nucleotides, the CDR3 is TGTGCCAGCAGCTCCCCCCCCGCCACAGATACGCAGTATTTT.

The chain has TRBV5-1 and TRBJ1-2; 7 bases are shared with TRBD1. This CDR3 region has 14 residues. V was clipped by 0 bases and J by 2 bases; unmatched bases: 1. Germline V gives CDR1 SGHRS, CDR2 YFSETQ. In DNA, the CDR3 is TGCGCCAGCAGCTTGGAGACAGGGAACTATGGCTACACCTTC. It specifies CASSLETGNYGYTF.

This clone was picked up a small number of times. V is TRBV7-3 and J is TRBJ2-3, with D perhaps assigned TRBD1 or TRBD2 (5 bases each). V lost 7 bases and J 0 bases, leaving 8 bases between the germline ends. Germline V gene sequence: CDR1 SGHTA, CDR2 FQGTGA. This CDR3 contains 13 residues. In DNA, the CDR3 is TGTGCCAGCAACCGGGACAGCACAGATACGCAGTATTTT. The encoded protein is CASNRDSTDTQYF.

This chain links TRBV30 with TRBJ2-2; 7 bases agree with TRBD1. Trimming cost V 4 bases and J 5 bases; bases outside gene matches: 4. The CDR3 contains 13 residues. From germline, CDR1 is GTSNPN and CDR2 SVGIG (reference sequence). This CDR3 reads CAWNQGDTGELFF. Written as DNA, the CDR3 is TGTGCCTGGAACCAGGGGGATACCGGGGAGCTGTTTTTT. Filled out from reference TRBV30 and TRBJ2-2, the complete variable domain reads SQTIHQWPATLVQPVGSPLSLECTVEGTSNPNLYWYRQAAGRGLQLLFYSVGIGQISSEVPQNLSASRPQDRQFILSSKKLLLSDSGFYLCAWNQGDTGELFFGEGSRLTVL.

In its sample, this clone was seen a few times. The genes are TRBV11-2 and TRBJ2-7, with unresolved D. Trimming took off 5 bases at V and 5 bases at J, with 13 bases between the two ends. The CDR3 covers 13 residues. Germline CDR1 and CDR2: SGHAT and FQNNGV. The CDR3 nucleotides are TGTGCCAGCAGCCAGAGACGGCCCAACGAGCAGTACTTC. Translating it yields CASSQRRPNEQYF.

The chain combines TRBV28 with TRBJ2-1, with D perhaps TRBD2 (6 bases). Deletions cut 4 bases from V and 2 bases from J, with 18 bases between. Germline CDR1 is MDHEN and CDR2 is SYDVKM. The CDR3 runs to 17 residues. Here the CDR3 reads CASSWDWRTPAYNEQFF. CDR3 coding DNA: TGTGCCAGCAGTTGGGACTGGAGGACACCAGCCTACAATGAGCAGTTCTTC.

The V gene is TRBV5-5, the J gene TRBJ2-6; D gene ambiguous. CDR3 length equals 15 residues. Trimming removed 6 bases from V and 0 bases from J, with 10 bases in between. Germline-derived CDR1 and CDR2 are SGHKS and YYEKEE (reference sequence). CDR3 nucleotides: TGTGCCAGCACCCATTGGAGCTCTGGGGCCAACGTCCTGACTTTC. Translation gives CASTHWSSGANVLTF.

Note on this clone: One end of the junction does not line up with germline, which may come from a read error. The rearrangement uses TRBV5-4 and TRBJ1-5; D is ambiguous. This CDR3 is 16 amino acids long. Germline values: CDR1 SGHNT, CDR2 YYREEE (reference sequence). This CDR3 is CASSLAGRVSHQPQHF. The CDR3 DNA reads TGTGCCAGCAGCTTGGCGGGGAGGGTTAGCCATCAGCCCCAGCATTTT.

This clone was seen a handful of times. The chain joins TRBV4-1 to TRBJ2-3; 9 bases are shared with TRBD2. CDR3 length equals 15 residues. The ends lost 4 bases at V and 4 bases at J; junction bases unmatched: 6. CDR1 is MGHRA, CDR2 YSYEKL, per germline. In nucleotides, the CDR3 is TGCGCCAGCAGCCTGGCGGGAGGGAGGGCAGATACGCAGTATTTT. Translated: CASSLAGGRADTQYF.

This clone was seen a handful of times. This chain joins TRBV18 and TRBJ1-2; 12 nucleotides agree with TRBD1. In germline, CDR1 is KGHSH, CDR2 LQKENI. This CDR3 region has 18 residues. The J segment lost 3 bases and the V segment lost 3 bases, leaving 11 bases of the junction unmatched. CDR3 coding DNA: TGTGCCAGCTCACCTTTTGCGGGGACAGGGGGCAACGACTATGGCTACACCTTC. It yields the protein CASSPFAGTGGNDYGYTF.

This chain links TRBV30 with TRBJ1-5; the match to TRBD1 covers 7 bases. CDR3 length: 12 residues. J lost 6 bases, V lost 7 bases, and 6 bases had no gene match. The germline V gene encodes CDR1 GTSNPN and CDR2 SVGIG (reference sequence). CDR3 sequence (DNA): TGTGCCTCCAGGGGGTCGGGTCAGCCCCAGCATTTT. Protein product: CASRGSGQPQHF.

This chain links TRBV30 with TRBJ1-4; D gene uncertain. Trimming removed 1 base at V and 5 bases at J, with 23 bases between. Germline CDR1 is GTSNPN and CDR2 is SVGIG (reference sequence). This CDR3 has 18 amino acids. The CDR3 DNA is TGTGCCTGGAGTGGGGTGGGTGAAGGGCGTATGGGAAATGAAAAACTGTTTTTT. The encoded protein is CAWSGVGEGRMGNEKLFF.

The chain couples TRBV7-2 to TRBJ1-2; perhaps TRBD1 as D (5 bases). This CDR3 has 14 amino acids. Trimming took off 1 base at V and 5 bases at J, with 11 bases between the two ends. CDR1 and CDR2 (germline): SGHTA, FQGNSA. The CDR3 loop reads CASSLVVGLYGYTF. In DNA, the CDR3 is TGTGCCAGCAGCTTAGTAGTGGGGCTTTATGGCTACACCTTC.

This clone appeared a few times. The chain joins TRBV28 to TRBJ2-7; D might be TRBD1 (6 bases). Trimming pared 5 bases from V and 10 bases from J, leaving 12 bases between. The CDR3 totals 11 residues. Looked up from germline, CDR1 is MDHEN and CDR2 is SYDVKM. In DNA, the CDR3 is TGTGCCAGCAGTACACAGGGCGCACAGTACTTC. It yields the protein CASSTQGAQYF.

The chain is built from TRBV14 and TRBJ2-5; D is ambiguous. From germline, CDR1 is SGHDN and CDR2 FVKESK. The CDR3 spans 13 residues. The V end lost 4 bases, the J end lost 4 bases, and 10 bases lay between the germline ends. CDR3 bases: TGTGCCAGCAGCCGCGCCCGAGGAGAGACCCAGTACTTC. The encoded protein is CASSRARGETQYF.

This clone was seen a handful of times. The gene calls are TRBV28 and TRBJ2-6; 9 bases are a match to TRBD1. Losses at the gene ends were 5 bases for V and 5 bases for J; bases not matched to a gene: 7. Germline values: CDR1 MDHEN, CDR2 SYDVKM. This CDR3 has 16 amino acids. In DNA form, the CDR3 reads TGTGCCAGCAGTACGACGGACAGGGGCCGGGCCAACGTCCTGACTTTC. This sequence encodes CASSTTDRGRANVLTF.

This clone was recorded a few times. V is TRBV10-3 and J is TRBJ1-1, with a possible D match to TRBD1 (6 bases). The CDR3 runs to 14 residues. CDR1 and CDR2 from the germline V gene are ENHRY and SYGVKD. The V end lost 7 bases, the J end lost 1 base, and 13 bases lay between the germline ends. The CDR3 DNA reads as TGTGCCATCACCTTGGACAGTCAGAACACTGAAGCTTTCTTT. Its protein product is CAITLDSQNTEAFF.

This chain uses TRBV28 with TRBJ2-3, with D hard to call. Trimming removed 6 bases at V and 4 bases at J, with 8 bases between. Germline V lookup: CDR1 MDHEN, CDR2 SYDVKM. There are 12 residues in the CDR3. CDR3 DNA sequence: TGTGCCAGCAGCCCCCGGGCAGATACGCAGTATTTT. This gives the protein CASSPRADTQYF.

This rearrangement joins TRBV15 to TRBJ2-6; 7 bases align to TRBD1. Germline values: CDR1 LNHNV, CDR2 YYDKDF (reference sequence). CDR3 size: 18 residues. The ends lost 1 base at V and 0 bases at J; junction bases unmatched: 6. DNA of the CDR3: TGTGCCACCAGCAGAGGGGGACAGCGTAGCTCTGGGGCCAACGTCCTGACTTTC. Its translation is CATSRGGQRSSGANVLTF.

This clone was seen a few times. This chain uses TRBV2 with TRBJ1-5; D is possibly TRBD1 (5 bases). The CDR3 extends over 13 amino acids. V was cut by 1 base and J by 5 bases, with 6 bases left in between. Germline CDR1 SNHLY, CDR2 FYNNEI. CDR3 protein: CASSEGRDQPQHF. The CDR3 DNA follows: TGTGCCAGCAGTGAAGGCAGGGATCAGCCCCAGCATTTT.